This T cell receptor beta chain stems from a study of blood T cell repertoires in COVID-19. As for the study in general: There were acute and convalescent COVID-19 samples, and they came from the United States, Italy and Spain.

Original analysis: Nucleated cell counts were estimated from reference gene primer amplification. TCRdb keeps only in-frame clones here, not all; method: immunoSEQ multiplex PCR. V and J calls and clone size follow that table, whereas D and trimming were derived from the DNA. Of fewer than 300,000 clones listed, 84% are singletons. Source material: peripheral blood. This TCR derives from a person aged 65 to 85 with COVID-19, enrolled during active disease.

For the CDR3, the DNA is TGTGCCAGCACTCCGGGGGGACACAGCACAGATACGCAGTATTTT. Protein: CASTPGGHSTDTQYF. The chain carries TRBV28 and TRBJ2-3; D possibly corresponds to TRBD2 (7 bases). The CDR3 is made up of 15 amino acids. V lost 7 bases to trimming and J lost 0 bases, with 14 bases between them. CDR1 MDHEN and CDR2 SYDVKM come from the germline V gene.